The 3 T cell receptor beta chains below all came from one sample that was sequenced in a study of immune evolution from preneoplasia to lung adenocarcinoma. Profiled with immunoSEQ multiplex PCR; TCRdb holds only in-frame clones, not every one. The sample contains approximately 4,100 clones, 65% to 90% of which appear only once. The sample taken for sequencing was FFPE minimally invasive lung adenocarcinoma tissue. The receptor set was obtained from a person in their sixties or seventies with lung adenocarcinoma.

The chain links TRBV5-1 to TRBJ2-2, with D perhaps TRBD2 (6 bases). V was cut by 0 bases and J by 1 base, with 10 bases left in between. The V gene's germline CDR1 is SGHRS and CDR2 YFSETQ. This CDR3 has 16 amino acids. This CDR3 reads CASSLVVAVNTGELFF. Here the CDR3 DNA reads TGCGCCAGCAGCTTGGTTGTAGCGGTGAACACCGGGGAGCTGTTTTTT.

V gene TRBV21-1 combines with J gene TRBJ1-5. TRBV21-1 is a pseudogene. The CDR3 spans 15 residues. The CDR3 sequence is CASSKAGYSNQPQHF. The CDR3 DNA sequence: TGTGCCAGCAGCAAAGCGGGATATAGCAATCAGCCCCAGCATTTT.

This clone appeared once. J is TRBJ1-1 and V is TRBV28, with 7 nucleotides matching TRBD1. J lost 9 bases, V lost 2 bases, and 3 bases had no gene match. Germline assignment: CDR1 MDHEN and CDR2 SYDVKM. This CDR3 has 12 amino acids. The CDR3 DNA is TGTGCCAGCAGTTTAATAAGGGGGCAAGCTTTCTTT. Amino acid sequence: CASSLIRGQAFF. Complete variable domain (other parts from reference TRBV28 and TRBJ1-1): DVKVTQSSRYLVKRTGEKVFLECVQDMDHENMFWYRQDPGLGLRLIYFSYDVKMKEKGDIPEGYSVSREKKERFSLILESASTNQTSMYLCASSLIRGQAFFGQGTRLTVV.